This T cell receptor (beta chain) derives from a study of blood T cell repertoires in COVID-19. This CDR3 comprises 11 residues. Germline V CDR1 and CDR2: GTSNPN, SVGIG (reference sequence). Trimming cost V 3 bases and J 6 bases, with 9 bases left between them. In the authors' methods: Scientists estimated how many nucleated cells there were by amplifying reference gene primers. Sequenced by immunoSEQ multiplex PCR; TCRdb stores in-frame clones only, minus some. The V and J calls and the clone size are those of that table, but D and trimming were determined from the DNA. Among some 170,000 clones listed, about 90% were seen once. Enrollees, 18 to 89 years old, lived in 24 US areas. Participants reported their clinical history, and cohort assignment relied on those reports.

Sequencing was carried out using PBMCs or T cells enriched from blood (not recorded which). This sequence originates from a human donor with acute COVID-19. The donor label of this sample is uncertain. V and J are TRBV30 and TRBJ2-7; D gene unclear. CDR3 amino acids: CAWSAPVEQYF. The CDR3 DNA reads as TGTGCCTGGAGCGCCCCGGTCGAGCAGTACTTC.